These 27 T cell receptor beta chains share one sample of origin, sequenced in a study of CD8 T cells in ankylosing spondylitis. TCRdb re-analysed the 5' RACE reads in MiXCR, keeping a single row per CDR3 protein. The sample yields about 140,000 distinct CDR3 sequences, around a third seen once. The sequenced sample consisted of synovial fluid, either unsorted or a sorted T cell fraction (not recorded which). The receptors were sampled from a male donor with ankylosing spondylitis.

The chain recombines TRBV7-2 with TRBJ2-5; 12 nucleotides agree with TRBD1. Germline lookup yields CDR1 SGHTA and CDR2 FQGNSA. The CDR3 contains 16 residues. Trimming took 1 base from V and 3 from J; bases not matched to a gene: 3. CDR3 residues: CASSLVGTGGKETQYF. The DNA of the CDR3 is TGTGCCAGCAGCTTAGTAGGGACAGGGGGCAAAGAGACCCAGTACTTC. Using reference TRBV7-2 and TRBJ2-5 for the parts outside the CDR3, the full variable domain is GAGVSQSPSNKVTEKGKDVELRCDPISGHTALYWYRQSLGQGLEFLIYFQGNSAPDKSGLPSDRFSAERTGGSVSTLTIQRTQQEDSAVYLCASSLVGTGGKETQYFGPGTRLLVL.

The chain couples TRBV28 to TRBJ2-3; D is unresolved. CDR1 MDHEN and CDR2 SYDVKM come from the germline V gene. V was clipped by 7 bases and J by 6 bases, with 14 bases between them. This CDR3 contains 13 residues. The CDR3: CASTLTNADTQYF. CDR3 DNA sequence: TGTGCCAGCACTCTCACTAACGCTGATACGCAGTATTTT. The whole variable domain, remainder taken from reference TRBV28 and TRBJ2-3, is DVKVTQSSRYLVKRTGEKVFLECVQDMDHENMFWYRQDPGLGLRLIYFSYDVKMKEKGDIPEGYSVSREKKERFSLILESASTNQTSMYLCASTLTNADTQYFGPGTRLTVL.

This clonotype was seen a handful of times. The chain recombines TRBV20-1 with TRBJ1-6, with 7 bases fitting TRBD1. Germline assignment: CDR1 DFQATT and CDR2 SNEGSKA (reference sequence). The CDR3 has 14 residues. Trimming removed 1 base from V and 9 bases from J; junction bases left unmatched: 6. Here the CDR3 reads CSARVGPGGSPLHF. CDR3 DNA sequence: TGCAGTGCTAGAGTAGGGCCAGGGGGTTCACCCCTCCACTTT.

In this sample, this clonotype turned up a few times. The chain uses TRBV19 and TRBJ2-3; 7 nucleotides line up with TRBD2. The CDR3 has 13 residues. Germline V CDR1 and CDR2: LNHDA, SQIVND (reference sequence). Unmatched junction bases numbered 1, after V lost 1 base and J lost 6 bases. As DNA, the CDR3 is TGTGCCAGTAGTATAGGACTAGCCGATACGCAGTATTTT. As protein: CASSIGLADTQYF.

The V call is TRBV12-1, the J call TRBJ2-1. TRBV12-1 is noted as a pseudogene. This CDR3 comprises 17 residues. For the CDR3, the DNA is TGTGCCAGCAGCTTGCAGCTAACGAAGAGCTCCTACAATGAGCAGTTCTTC. Its translation: CASSLQLTKSSYNEQFF.

In its sample, this clonotype was seen many times. This chain uses TRBV20-1 with TRBJ1-2; 8 nucleotides align to TRBD1. J gave up 7 bases and V 5 bases, and 6 bases lay outside the gene matches. The CDR3 consists of 12 residues. CDR1 and CDR2 from the germline V gene are DFQATT and SNEGSKA (reference sequence). Written as DNA, the CDR3 is TGCAGTGCTCAGACAGGGGATAGTGGCTACACCTTC. It is translated as CSAQTGDSGYTF.

A few counts support this clonotype. This chain joins TRBV18 and TRBJ2-7; D is possibly TRBD2 (5 bases). Germline V gives CDR1 KGHSH, CDR2 LQKENI. The CDR3 is 13 residues long. V was shortened by 3 bases and J by 3 bases, with 9 bases between the two germline ends. CDR3: CASSPSRGYEQYF. The DNA of the CDR3 is TGTGCCAGCTCACCTTCCCGGGGCTACGAGCAGTACTTC.

V and J are TRBV7-2 and TRBJ1-3; D remains unclear. Germline V gene data show CDR1 as SGHTA and CDR2 as FQGNSA. The CDR3 is 13 residues long. V was pared by 5 bases and J by 2 bases, with 7 bases between. The CDR3 reads CASSPRTGNTIYF. The CDR3 bases are TGTGCCAGCAGCCCTAGGACTGGAAACACCATATATTTT.

V and J are TRBV3-1 and TRBJ1-1, with D perhaps matching TRBD1 (5 bases). The CDR3 extends over 14 amino acids. Trimming removed 6 bases at V and 1 base at J, with 12 bases between. The germline V gene has CDR1 LGHDT and CDR2 YNNKEL (reference sequence). The CDR3 spells CASRLTGPNTEAFF. CDR3 DNA: TGTGCCAGCAGGCTAACAGGTCCGAACACTGAAGCTTTCTTT. Full variable domain (remainder filled in from reference TRBV3-1 and TRBJ1-1): DTAVSQTPKYLVTQMGNDKSIKCEQNLGHDTMYWYKQDSKKFLKIMFSYNNKELIINETVPNRFSPKSPDKAHLNLHINSLELGDSAVYFCASRLTGPNTEAFFGQGTRLTVV.

This clonotype has only one observation. The rearrangement joins TRBV4-3 to TRBJ2-2; D is uncertain. The CDR3 covers 14 residues. Germline loops: CDR1 LGHNA, CDR2 YSLEER. V shed 0 bases and J shed 5 bases, with 7 bases lying between them. Here the CDR3 reads CASSQDWGTGELFF. The CDR3 nucleotides are TGCGCCAGCAGCCAAGATTGGGGTACCGGGGAGCTGTTTTTT.

This clonotype occurred once. The V and J genes are TRBV29-1 and TRBJ2-5; D is possibly TRBD2 (6 bases). This CDR3 has 14 residues. Trimming took off 4 bases at V and 1 base at J, with 13 bases between the two ends. The germline gives CDR1 SQVTM, CDR2 ANQGSEA. DNA for the CDR3: TGCAGCGTTGGGGGGGTGGACTCCCAAGAGACCCAGTACTTC. Encoded protein: CSVGGVDSQETQYF.

The chain carries TRBV5-1 and TRBJ2-2, with 8 bases matching TRBD2. CDR1 SGHRS and CDR2 YFSETQ come from the germline V gene. V lost 3 bases, J lost 3 bases, and 1 base stayed unmatched. The CDR3 totals 14 residues. DNA for the CDR3: TGCGCCAGCAGCTATAGCGGGGACACCGGGGAGCTGTTTTTT. This codes for CASSYSGDTGELFF.

This clonotype was seen at least ten times. This chain connects TRBV9 to TRBJ2-2; the D gene is possibly TRBD1 (6 bases). The germline CDR1 and CDR2 sequences are SGDLS and YYNGEE. This CDR3 comprises 13 residues. Trimming removed 5 bases at V and 4 bases at J, with 9 bases between. This chain's CDR3 is CASSPGVTGELFF. CDR3 coding DNA: TGTGCCAGCAGTCCAGGGGTCACCGGGGAGCTGTTTTTT.

The chain carries TRBV21-1 and TRBJ2-1; the tabulated D call, TRBD2, remains unverified against the DNA. TRBV21-1 is annotated as a pseudogene. The CDR3 has 16 amino acids. In DNA form, the CDR3 reads TGTGCCAGCAGCACAAGACTAGCGGGGGCGGGGAATGAGCAGTTCTTC. Translated: CASSTRLAGAGNEQFF.

This chain uses TRBV14 with TRBJ2-3; TRBD2 agrees at 14 bases. V gave up 4 bases and J gave up 0 bases; unmatched junction bases: 3. The CDR3 consists of 17 residues. The V gene's germline CDR1 is SGHDN and CDR2 FVKESK. CDR3 nucleotides: TGTGCCAGCAGCCGGACTAGCGGGGGGACTAGCACAGATACGCAGTATTTT. Its translation: CASSRTSGGTSTDTQYF. Full variable domain (rest looked up from reference TRBV14 and TRBJ2-3): EAGVTQFPSHSVIEKGQTVTLRCDPISGHDNLYWYRRVMGKEIKFLLHFVKESKQDESGMPNNRFLAERTGGTYSTLKVQPAELEDSGVYFCASSRTSGGTSTDTQYFGPGTRLTVL.

The J gene is TRBJ2-6, the V gene TRBV20-1; 8 bases align to TRBD1. From germline, CDR1 is DFQATT and CDR2 SNEGSKA (reference sequence). The CDR3 has 15 amino acids. J was trimmed by 2 bases and V by 3 bases; bases with no gene match: 3. The CDR3 nucleotides are TGCAGTGCTAGGCCACAGGGGGCTGGGGCCAACGTCCTGACTTTC. This gives the protein CSARPQGAGANVLTF.

This clonotype has more than one count but fewer than ten. The chain links TRBV7-9 to TRBJ1-1, with 7 bases identical to TRBD1. Germline CDR1 and CDR2: SEHNR and FQNEAQ (reference sequence). With V trimmed by 3 bases and J by 1 base, 5 bases remained unmatched. The CDR3 contains 15 residues. The CDR3 DNA is TGTGCCAGCAGCTTCTCCCAGGGGGGGAACACTGAAGCTTTCTTT. This encodes CASSFSQGGNTEAFF. Together with reference TRBV7-9 and TRBJ1-1, the CDR3 gives the full variable domain: DTGVSQNPRHKITKRGQNVTFRCDPISEHNRLYWYRQTLGQGPEFLTYFQNEAQLEKSRLLSDRFSAERPKGSFSTLEIQRTEQGDSAMYLCASSFSQGGNTEAFFGQGTRLTVV.

The rearrangement links TRBV7-3 to TRBJ2-3, with unresolved D. CDR1 and CDR2 from the germline V gene are SGHTA and FQGTGA. V was cut by 5 bases and J by 5 bases, with 11 bases left in between. This CDR3 comprises 13 residues. CDR3 residues: CASSPGPIDTQYF. In nucleotides, the CDR3 is TGTGCCAGCAGCCCCGGGCCGATAGATACGCAGTATTTT.

CDR3 sequence (DNA): TGCGCCAGCAGCCAAGATCACGGAGTGCAGTTCTTC. Protein product: CASSQDHGVQFF. This chain uses TRBV4-1 with TRBJ2-1; D not resolved. Trimming stripped 0 bases from V and 12 bases from J, with 9 bases between. The CDR3 has 12 amino acids. Germline loops: CDR1 MGHRA, CDR2 YSYEKL.

The chain employs TRBV3-1 and TRBJ2-2; D is uncertain. The CDR3 covers 15 residues. Germline lookup yields CDR1 LGHDT and CDR2 YNNKEL (reference sequence). V was trimmed by 1 base and J by 3 bases, leaving 9 bases between them. The CDR3 bases are TGTGCCAGCAGCCAAGCTGGGCGAGACACCGGGGAGCTGTTTTTT. Amino acids: CASSQAGRDTGELFF. The full variable domain, completed using reference TRBV3-1 and TRBJ2-2, is DTAVSQTPKYLVTQMGNDKSIKCEQNLGHDTMYWYKQDSKKFLKIMFSYNNKELIINETVPNRFSPKSPDKAHLNLHINSLELGDSAVYFCASSQAGRDTGELFFGEGSRLTVL.

This clonotype has at least ten counts. This chain joins TRBV5-6 and TRBJ1-2, with TRBD1 matching over 10 bases. Germline CDR1 reads SGHDT; CDR2 reads YYEEEE. V lost 2 bases to trimming and J lost 7 bases; unmatched junction nucleotides: 8. This CDR3 contains 15 residues. DNA of the CDR3: TGTGCCAGCAGCTTCCGGGACAGGGGCGCCACTGGCTACACCTTC. Translation gives CASSFRDRGATGYTF.

This clonotype came up once. The chain recombines TRBV2 with TRBJ2-7; tentative D call: TRBD2 (5 bases). Germline assignment: CDR1 SNHLY and CDR2 FYNNEI. Trimming took off 3 bases at V and 3 bases at J, with 9 bases between the two ends. CDR3 length equals 13 residues. CDR3 sequence: CASSDGAGYEQYF. The DNA for the CDR3 is TGTGCCAGCAGTGATGGTGCGGGCTACGAGCAGTACTTC. Full variable domain (outside the CDR3, taken from reference TRBV2 and TRBJ2-7): EPEVTQTPSHQVTQMGQEVILRCVPISNHLYFYWYRQILGQKVEFLVSFYNNEISEKSEIFDDQFSVERPDGSNFTLKIRSTKLEDSAMYFCASSDGAGYEQYFGPGTRLTVT.

This clonotype was found a few times. The chain couples TRBV5-1 to TRBJ2-7; 7 bases line up with TRBD1. Germline CDR1 and CDR2: SGHRS and YFSETQ. Trimming took 2 bases from V and 6 from J; bases not matched to a gene: 8. There are 14 residues in the CDR3. The CDR3: CASSLRTGESEQYF. DNA for the CDR3: TGCGCCAGCAGCTTAAGGACAGGAGAAAGCGAGCAGTACTTC.

V usage is TRBV7-9 and J usage is TRBJ2-1, with TRBD2 matching 8 bases. CDR1 and CDR2 from the germline V gene are SEHNR and FQNEAQ (reference sequence). The CDR3 covers 15 residues. V gave up 5 bases and J gave up 3 bases; unmatched junction bases: 6. The CDR3 protein is CASSPGGRFYNEQFF. The CDR3 DNA follows: TGTGCCAGCAGCCCGGGCGGGAGGTTCTACAATGAGCAGTTCTTC.

This clonotype was seen only a few times. V usage is TRBV5-5 and J usage is TRBJ2-7, with TRBD1 matching 7 bases. The CDR3 sequence is 12 residues long. Germline-derived CDR1 and CDR2 are SGHKS and YYEKEE (reference sequence). The junction had 6 bases not matched to a gene; V was cut back by 6 bases and J by 6 bases. The CDR3 is CASTLDRAEQYF. The CDR3 DNA is TGTGCCAGCACTCTCGACAGGGCCGAGCAGTACTTC. Combining the CDR3 with reference TRBV5-5 and TRBJ2-7 gives the whole variable domain DAGVTQSPTHLIKTRGQQVTLRCSPISGHKSVSWYQQVLGQGPQFIFQYYEKEERGRGNFPDRFSARQFPNYSSELNVNALLLGDSALYLCASTLDRAEQYFGPGTRLTVT.

This clonotype was picked up many times. This chain uses TRBV5-1 with TRBJ2-3, with unresolved D. Trimming removed 0 bases from V and 6 bases from J, with 5 bases in between. Germline V lookup: CDR1 SGHRS, CDR2 YFSETQ. This CDR3 spans 12 amino acids. The chain's CDR3 is CASSLDTDTQYF. The CDR3 DNA sequence: TGCGCCAGCAGCTTGGATACGGATACGCAGTATTTT.

This clonotype was detected only a few times. The chain employs TRBV11-2 and TRBJ1-2, with unresolved D. The V gene lost 5 bases and the J gene lost 5 bases, with 9 bases spanning the gap. The V gene's germline CDR1 is SGHAT and CDR2 FQNNGV. The length of the CDR3 is 12 residues. The CDR3 DNA sequence: TGTGCCAGCAGCCAACGGCAGTATGGCTACACCTTC. Protein product: CASSQRQYGYTF. The full variable domain, in which reference TRBV11-2 and TRBJ1-2 provide the parts outside the CDR3, is EAGVAQSPRYKIIEKRQSVAFWCNPISGHATLYWYQQILGQGPKLLIQFQNNGVVDDSQLPKDRFSAERLKGVDSTLKIQPAKLEDSAVYLCASSQRQYGYTFGSGTRLTVV.